The source of this T cell receptor (beta chain) is a study of T cells after yellow fever vaccination. Whole-study results and caveats: Clones that expanded after primary vaccination mostly reappeared after the booster (roughly 97% CD4, about 91% CD8). The bulk population could contribute abundant contaminating clonotypes to FACS-sorted repertoires.

With 2 bases removed from V and 4 bases from J, the gap between germline ends came to 11 bases. Germline CDR1 SEHNR, CDR2 FQNEAQ (reference sequence). The CDR3 runs 14 residues. This clonotype was counted a few times. Its target is not known. MiXCR was run by TCRdb on the 5' RACE reads, yielding one entry per CDR3 protein. In the table there are some 600,000 distinct CDR3 sequences, approximately 16% of which are singletons. The chain links TRBV7-9 to TRBJ1-1; maybe TRBD1 (5 bases). Sample: PBMCs, taken less than 6 days after the first yellow fever vaccination. This clonotype was obtained from a man aged 18 to 35 who received the YFV17D yellow fever vaccine. CDR3 sequence reads: CASSLPRDATEAFF. CDR3 coding DNA: TGTGCCAGCAGCTTACCTCGGGACGCCACTGAAGCTTTCTTT.